This passage covers 11 T cell receptor beta chains from one sample sequenced in a study of blood T cell repertoires in COVID-19. The repertoire was sequenced with immunoSEQ multiplex PCR; TCRdb's copy has only in-frame clones and lacks some. Counted here are 35,000 to 50,000 clones, 65% to 80% occurring once; the ten biggest clones make up 25% to 35%. Sequenced input: peripheral blood. The source is an elderly man with acute or convalescent COVID-19.

Only one count was recorded for this clone. The chain uses TRBV28 and TRBJ2-7; possibly TRBD2 for D (6 bases). The germline V gene encodes CDR1 MDHEN and CDR2 SYDVKM. This CDR3 is built from 12 residues. Trimming cost V 10 bases and J 4 bases, with 14 bases left between them. In nucleotides, the CDR3 is TGTGCCATATCCTCGGGAGTTTACGAGCAGTACTTC. Its translation is CAISSGVYEQYF.

This clone was counted only a few times. This chain links TRBV13 with TRBJ1-3; unclear D gene. This CDR3 is 13 amino acids long. V was shortened by 1 base and J by 4 bases, with 5 bases between the two germline ends. Looked up from germline, CDR1 is PRHDT and CDR2 is FYEKMQ (reference sequence). The CDR3 DNA follows: TGTGCCAGCAGCTTAGTACGGGGAAACACCATATATTTT. Its translation: CASSLVRGNTIYF. The full variable domain, its missing parts supplied by reference TRBV13 and TRBJ1-3, is AAGVIQSPRHLIKEKRETATLKCYPIPRHDTVYWYQQGPGQDPQFLISFYEKMQSDKGSIPDRFSAQQFSDYHSELNMSSLELGDSALYFCASSLVRGNTIYFGEGSWLTVV.

This clone has just a few counts. The chain is built from TRBV9 and TRBJ2-1, with 9 bases that match TRBD2. CDR3 length equals 15 residues. Trimming removed 0 bases from V and 4 bases from J; junction bases left unmatched: 2. CDR1 SGDLS and CDR2 YYNGEE come from the germline V gene. The CDR3 DNA reads as TGTGCCAGCAGCGTAGGGGCGGGAGGGTACAATGAGCAGTTCTTC. Its protein product is CASSVGAGGYNEQFF.

The chain joins TRBV30 to TRBJ2-3; TRBD2 matches 9 bases. V was clipped by 4 bases and J by 0 bases; unmatched bases: 2. The length of the CDR3 is 14 residues. Germline CDR1 and CDR2: GTSNPN and SVGIG (reference sequence). CDR3 region: CAWTSGTSTDTQYF. The CDR3 DNA reads as TGTGCCTGGACTAGCGGGACTAGCACAGATACGCAGTATTTT.

This clone showed up just a few times. The rearrangement links TRBV20-1 to TRBJ2-3; 8 nucleotides agree with TRBD1. Germline V gene data show CDR1 as DFQATT and CDR2 as SNEGSKA (reference sequence). The V and J ends lost 3 bases and 2 bases, in that order; junction bases with no gene match: 13. This CDR3 spans 17 amino acids. The CDR3 DNA is TGCAGTGCTAGTCCGACAACCGGGACAGGACACACAGATACGCAGTATTTT. Its protein product is CSASPTTGTGHTDTQYF.

The chain links TRBV13 to TRBJ2-1, with TRBD1 matching over 7 bases. The CDR3 sequence is 18 residues long. CDR1 is PRHDT and CDR2 is FYEKMQ in the germline V gene (reference sequence). V was pared by 0 bases and J by 4 bases, with 12 bases of the junction left unmatched. The CDR3 region is CASSLGLGGRVRYNEQFF. CDR3 nucleotide sequence: TGTGCCAGCAGCTTAGGCCTAGGGGGCAGGGTTAGGTACAATGAGCAGTTCTTC. Drawing the rest from reference TRBV13 and TRBJ2-1, the complete variable domain is AAGVIQSPRHLIKEKRETATLKCYPIPRHDTVYWYQQGPGQDPQFLISFYEKMQSDKGSIPDRFSAQQFSDYHSELNMSSLELGDSALYFCASSLGLGGRVRYNEQFFGPGTRLTVL.

By frequency in the sample, this clone is medium-sized (0.01 to 0.1%). The rearrangement links TRBV10-3 to TRBJ2-6; D might be TRBD2 (5 bases). The CDR3 runs to 15 residues. Germline assignment: CDR1 ENHRY and CDR2 SYGVKD. The ends were cut back, 3 bases at V and 0 bases at J, with 6 bases in the middle. The chain's CDR3 is CAISDRDSGANVLTF. DNA of the CDR3: TGTGCCATCAGTGATCGGGACTCTGGGGCCAACGTCCTGACTTTC.

The chain joins TRBV14 to TRBJ1-1; D gene unclear. Germline-derived CDR1 and CDR2 are SGHDN and FVKESK. This CDR3 region has 17 residues. V dropped 3 bases and J dropped 1 base, with 18 bases sitting between them. The CDR3 loop reads CASSHLDHRYRNTEAFF. Written as DNA, the CDR3 is TGTGCCAGCAGCCATCTTGACCATAGATACAGGAACACTGAAGCTTTCTTT.

CDR3 amino acids: CASSIAQLTSGNTIYF. DNA of the CDR3: TGTGCCAGTAGTATAGCACAGCTAACGTCTGGAAACACCATATATTTT. The chain carries TRBV19 and TRBJ1-3; no clear D. CDR3 size: 16 residues. Germline V gene sequence: CDR1 LNHDA, CDR2 SQIVND (reference sequence). V gave up 1 base and J gave up 1 base, with 11 bases separating them.

Turning to this clone: The sample contains more than one DNA sequence encoding this CDR3. The chain employs TRBV19 and TRBJ2-7; 10 nucleotides agree with TRBD2. The CDR3 sequence is 15 residues long. CDR1 LNHDA and CDR2 SQIVND come from the germline V gene (reference sequence). V shed 5 bases and J 4 bases; nucleotides not matched to a gene: 8. CDR3 DNA: TGTGCCAGTAGTCTGGGGCTAGCGGGAGTGTACGAGCAGTACTTC. Translating gives CASSLGLAGVYEQYF.

The gene calls are TRBV7-2 and TRBJ2-5; maybe TRBD2 (6 bases). The CDR3 is 14 amino acids. Trimming removed 0 bases at V and 6 bases at J, with 11 bases between. Germline V lookup: CDR1 SGHTA, CDR2 FQGNSA. The CDR3 nucleotides are TGTGCCAGCAGCTTAGCGGAGGGGCGAAAGACCCAGTACTTC. It encodes CASSLAEGRKTQYF.